This T cell receptor (beta chain) was identified during a study of blood T cells in healthy people across ages. The V gene lost 3 bases and the J gene lost 4 bases, with 10 bases spanning the gap. Germline V gene sequence: CDR1 SGHRS, CDR2 YFSETQ. The CDR3 has 13 residues. Then a second PCR, running about 7 to 11 cycles, was carried out with a sample-barcoded 5' primer and a J-beta primer mix. TCRdb fed the 5' RACE reads into MiXCR, producing one record per CDR3 protein. In the table there are hundreds of thousands of distinct CDR3 sequences, less than 45% of which are singletons. The sequence came from a man older than 75 in good health. The gene calls are TRBV5-1 and TRBJ1-2; D is possibly TRBD1 (5 bases). The sequenced sample was blood. The CDR3, as DNA: TGCGCCAGCAGCTGGGGACGGGGCTATGGCTACACCTTC. Translation: CASSWGRGYGYTF.